These 23 T cell receptor beta chains originate from one sample sequenced in a study of vaccination and CD4 T cells after COVID-19 (dated by TCRdb to between 2021 and 2024). Library preparation employed PCR. For sequencing, an Illumina iSeq 100 was employed. DNA from cultured CD4+ T cells was subjected to TCR sequencing with the Oncomine TCR Beta short-read assay at the Johns Hopkins FTIC core. In TCRdb, the public reads were trimmed at Q25 with fastp and aligned with MiXCR, with productive beta chains retained. Duplicate CDR3 protein sequences are folded into a single record with the most common DNA and genes. Across this sample there are around 9,200 distinct CDR3 sequences, with 45% to 50% seen only once. The top ten hold more than 9% of the sample. No cognate antigen is known for these TCRs. In the paper's terms, the treatment or condition label means: approximately nine-day PBMC culture with coronavirus spike peptide pools or control peptides (ViraFEST assay).

The sequenced material came from CD4+ T cells from blood, cultured in vitro. Every receptor here comes from a human donor who had recovered from COVID-19.

This clonotype has only a few counts. The chain uses TRBV30 and TRBJ1-1; TRBD1 is a possible D gene (5 bases). CDR3 length equals 14 residues. V gave up 2 bases and J gave up 3 bases, with 13 bases separating them. CDR1 and CDR2 from the germline V gene are GTSNPN and SVGIG (reference sequence). The CDR3: CAWSKDRGYTEAFF. CDR3 nucleotides: TGTGCCTGGAGTAAGGACCGGGGGTACACTGAAGCTTTCTTT.

The chain carries TRBV11-2 and TRBJ2-3; D may match TRBD1 or TRBD2 (6 bases each). CDR3 length equals 15 residues. Germline lookup yields CDR1 SGHAT and CDR2 FQNNGV. Trimming shortened V by 4 bases and J by 3 bases, and 14 bases separated the two germline ends. DNA of the CDR3: TGTGCCAGCAGCTCACAGGGACTTTGGACAGATACGCAGTATTTT. Encoded protein: CASSSQGLWTDTQYF.

This clonotype was counted only a few times. This CDR3 reads CASSSGQGLLEAFF. CDR3 sequence (DNA): TGTGCCAGCAGCTCCGGACAGGGGCTTCTGGAAGCTTTCTTT. The J gene is TRBJ1-1, the V gene TRBV7-8; TRBD1 matches at 9 bases. Unmatched junction bases numbered 8, after V lost 4 bases and J lost 8 bases. CDR3 length equals 14 residues. CDR1 and CDR2 from the germline V gene are SGHVS and FQNEAQ.

The V gene is TRBV20-1, the J gene TRBJ2-4; D unclear. Germline V gene lookup returns CDR1 DFQATT and CDR2 SNEGSKA (reference sequence). This CDR3 is built from 15 residues. V lost 2 bases, J lost 0 bases, and 11 bases lay in between. The CDR3: CSARIEKVAKNIQYF. CDR3 in DNA: TGCAGTGCTAGAATTGAGAAGGTAGCCAAAAACATTCAGTACTTC.

This clonotype occurred a few times. The rearrangement uses TRBV20-1 and TRBJ1-2, with D perhaps matching TRBD1 (5 bases). The CDR3 sequence is 12 residues long. V was trimmed by 3 bases and J by 8 bases, leaving 13 bases between them. Germline CDR1 and CDR2: DFQATT and SNEGSKA (reference sequence). The CDR3 nucleotides read TGCAGTGCTAGTTTAGGACACCAAGGCTACACCTTC. Translated: CSASLGHQGYTF.

As DNA, the CDR3 is TGCGCCAGCAGTTCCGATTTGTCGCAGGGGAACTATGGCTACACCTTC. It translates to CASSSDLSQGNYGYTF. The rearrangement links TRBV10-2 to TRBJ1-2; weak D call: TRBD1 (6 bases). V was cut by 5 bases and J by 2 bases, with 18 bases left in between. This CDR3 has 16 amino acids. CDR1 and CDR2 (germline): WSHSY, SAAADI.

The chain uses TRBV6-1 and TRBJ1-1, with TRBD1 matching over 8 bases. V was pared by 6 bases and J by 1 base, with 13 bases of the junction left unmatched. Per the germline V gene, CDR1 is MNHNS and CDR2 is SASEGT. The CDR3 runs 17 residues. Here the CDR3 reads CASSQPGQGGRNTEAFF. CDR3 DNA: TGTGCCAGCAGCCAGCCCGGACAGGGCGGCCGGAACACTGAAGCTTTCTTT.

This chain joins TRBV20-1 and TRBJ1-6; tentatively, D is TRBD1 (5 bases). Germline values: CDR1 DFQATT, CDR2 SNEGSKA (reference sequence). V gave up 1 base and J gave up 4 bases, with 14 bases separating them. The CDR3 consists of 16 residues. Written as DNA, the CDR3 is TGCAGTGCTAGAGTACAGGCCCCTGAGTATAATTCACCCCTCCACTTT. Protein sequence: CSARVQAPEYNSPLHF.

The chain carries TRBV7-2 and TRBJ2-2; D ambiguous. This CDR3 is built from 12 residues. Trimming took 3 bases from V and 5 from J, leaving 4 bases between them. Germline CDR1 reads SGHTA; CDR2 reads FQGNSA. The CDR3 loop is CASSFGTGELFF. CDR3 sequence (DNA): TGTGCCAGCAGCTTTGGTACCGGGGAGCTGTTTTTT. The whole variable domain, filled in from reference TRBV7-2 and TRBJ2-2, reads GAGVSQSPSNKVTEKGKDVELRCDPISGHTALYWYRQSLGQGLEFLIYFQGNSAPDKSGLPSDRFSAERTGGSVSTLTIQRTQQEDSAVYLCASSFGTGELFFGEGSRLTVL.

This clonotype was counted a few times. This sequence joins TRBV19 and TRBJ1-1; no definite D call. The V end was cut by 5 bases, the J end by 7 bases, with 11 bases between. The germline gives CDR1 LNHDA, CDR2 SQIVND (reference sequence). This CDR3 is built from 12 residues. CDR3 in amino acids: CASSPAGIEAFF. The DNA of the CDR3 is TGTGCCAGTAGTCCCGCCGGGATTGAAGCTTTCTTT.

The chain is built from TRBV5-8 and TRBJ2-2, with 10 bases fitting TRBD2. With 0 bases clipped from V and 6 bases from J, the junction kept 2 bases outside the gene matches. This CDR3 is 15 amino acids long. From germline, CDR1 is SGHTS and CDR2 YDEGEE. The CDR3 sequence: CASSLEAGGAGELFF. CDR3 coding DNA: TGTGCCAGCAGCTTGGAAGCGGGAGGGGCCGGGGAGCTGTTTTTT.

The rearrangement links TRBV27 to TRBJ2-7, with TRBD2 as a possible D gene (6 bases). Germline V CDR1 and CDR2: MNHEY, SMNVEV (reference sequence). The V end lost 0 bases, the J end lost 1 base, and 19 bases lay between the germline ends. The CDR3 extends over 18 amino acids. As DNA, the CDR3 is TGTGCCAGCAGTTTATCTGGTTGGGAGGCTGTGGAATCCTACGAGCAGTACTTC. This gives the protein CASSLSGWEAVESYEQYF.

This chain uses TRBV9 with TRBJ2-7, with 12 positions matching TRBD2. This CDR3 spans 16 amino acids. Germline CDR1 is SGDLS and CDR2 is YYNGEE. V gave up 3 bases and J gave up 2 bases; unmatched junction bases: 6. CDR3 amino acids: CASSEGGLAGTYEQYF. Here the CDR3 DNA reads TGTGCCAGCAGCGAGGGAGGACTAGCGGGAACCTACGAGCAGTACTTC. Combining the CDR3 with reference TRBV9 and TRBJ2-7 gives the whole variable domain DSGVTQTPKHLITATGQRVTLRCSPRSGDLSVYWYQQSLDQGLQFLIQYYNGEERAKGNILERFSAQQFPDLHSELNLSSLELGDSALYFCASSEGGLAGTYEQYFGPGTRLTVT.

This clonotype showed up just a few times. The V call is TRBV18, the J call TRBJ1-2; D gene uncertain. V lost 2 bases, J lost 2 bases, and 12 bases lay in between. CDR3 length: 15 amino acids. Germline CDR1 reads KGHSH; CDR2 reads LQKENI. For the CDR3, the DNA is TGTGCCAGCTCACCAAGCGGGCTGGAGAACTATGGCTACACCTTC. This encodes CASSPSGLENYGYTF.

The chain has TRBV25-1 and TRBJ1-1; the D gene is possibly TRBD1 (6 bases). The CDR3 is 19 amino acids. Trimming cost V 7 bases and J 0 bases, with 27 bases left between them. CDR1 is MGHDK and CDR2 is SYGVNS in the germline V gene. CDR3 DNA sequence: TGTGCCAGCAAGGCCTCATGGAATCAGGGGTGGATTGTGAACACTGAAGCTTTCTTT. This gives the protein CASKASWNQGWIVNTEAFF.

The chain is built from TRBV19 and TRBJ2-7; the D gene could be TRBD1 or TRBD2 (5 bases each). This CDR3 contains 13 residues. Germline V lookup: CDR1 LNHDA, CDR2 SQIVND (reference sequence). With 3 bases removed from V and 3 bases from J, the gap between germline ends came to 9 bases. CDR3 loop: CASSIPGSYEQYF. The CDR3 DNA follows: TGTGCCAGTAGTATTCCAGGGAGCTACGAGCAGTACTTC.

V and J are TRBV20-1 and TRBJ2-7, with a tentative D call TRBD1 (6 bases). V lost 3 bases, J lost 4 bases, and 13 bases lay in between. The CDR3 contains 13 residues. Germline CDR1 DFQATT, CDR2 SNEGSKA (reference sequence). In nucleotides, the CDR3 is TGCAGTGCTAGGTTCAGGGGCCGGTACGAGCAGTACTTC. Translation: CSARFRGRYEQYF.

This clonotype has only a few counts. V is TRBV24-1 and J is TRBJ2-2; a possible D gene is TRBD1 (5 bases). Trimming took off 10 bases at V and 6 bases at J, with 11 bases between the two ends. The CDR3 loop spans 12 amino acids. Germline V gene lookup returns CDR1 KGHDR and CDR2 SFDVKD. DNA of the CDR3: TGTGCCACGTCCCAGGGTCCCGGGGAGCTGTTTTTT. Amino acids: CATSQGPGELFF.

CDR3 bases: TGTGCCAGCAGTTATCTTTGGGACAGTTCCTACGAGCAGTACTTC. Its translation is CASSYLWDSSYEQYF. The J gene is TRBJ2-7, the V gene TRBV6-2 or TRBV6-3, with 7 bases aligning to TRBD1. Germline assignment: CDR1 MNHEY and CDR2 SVGEGT. Trimming at V came to 3 bases and at J to 1 base, leaving 6 bases not matched to a gene. CDR3 size: 15 residues.

CDR3 loop: CASSLLRSADTQYF. CDR3 DNA sequence: TGTGCCAGCAGCTTACTTCGGTCCGCGGATACGCAGTATTTT. The V gene is TRBV7-2, the J gene TRBJ2-3, with D hard to call. CDR1 is SGHTA, CDR2 FQGNSA, per germline. With 2 bases removed from V and 6 bases from J, the gap between germline ends came to 12 bases. This CDR3 region has 14 residues.

The genes are TRBV24-1 and TRBJ2-3; D perhaps matches TRBD1 (6 bases). Germline V gene lookup returns CDR1 KGHDR and CDR2 SFDVKD. Trimming removed 6 bases at V and 7 bases at J, with 16 bases between. The CDR3 is 14 residues long. CDR3 nucleotide sequence: TGTGCCACCAGTCCAGGGGCAACTTCAAATACGCAGTATTTT. Translation: CATSPGATSNTQYF.

The chain combines TRBV4-1 with TRBJ1-2; 8 positions match TRBD1. The CDR3 totals 18 residues. Germline V gives CDR1 MGHRA, CDR2 YSYEKL. V lost 0 bases and J lost 0; bases outside the gene matches: 9. The DNA for the CDR3 is TGCGCCAGCAGCCAAGATTGGGGACAGGCCGAAGCTAACTATGGCTACACCTTC. Translating gives CASSQDWGQAEANYGYTF.

In its sample, this clonotype was seen a few times. The chain uses TRBV6-1 and TRBJ1-2; D ambiguous. V was shortened by 1 base and J by 8 bases, with 11 bases between the two germline ends. This CDR3 contains 13 residues. Germline lookup yields CDR1 MNHNS and CDR2 SASEGT. Written as DNA, the CDR3 is TGTGCCAGCAGTGAAGGCCCTAACACCGGCTACACCTTC. Amino acid sequence: CASSEGPNTGYTF.